This T cell receptor (beta chain) was sequenced in a study of blood T cells in healthy people across ages. Trimming left V 0 bases short and J 7 bases short, with 4 bases between. This CDR3 contains 13 residues. Germline lookup yields CDR1 MGHDK and CDR2 SYGVNS. Using a J-beta primer mix together with a sample-barcoded 5' primer, a second PCR was run for roughly 7 to 11 cycles. Each CDR3 protein gets one entry after TCRdb re-called the 5' RACE reads with MiXCR. Of over a million distinct CDR3 sequences detected, more than 35% appear once; the ten largest clones hold 18%. Individuals who donated were healthy Caucasians from Russia aged roughly 6 to 90. Comments on this clonotype: Its antigen is not known.

Study-wide findings and caveats: TCR beta diversity correlated strongly with naive T cell percentage.

The V and J genes are TRBV25-1 and TRBJ1-6; no clear D. This TCR was recovered from a woman aged 55-69 years in good health. Material: blood. The CDR3 region is CASSEYQNSPLHF. For the CDR3, the DNA is TGTGCCAGCAGTGAATACCAGAATTCACCCCTCCACTTT.